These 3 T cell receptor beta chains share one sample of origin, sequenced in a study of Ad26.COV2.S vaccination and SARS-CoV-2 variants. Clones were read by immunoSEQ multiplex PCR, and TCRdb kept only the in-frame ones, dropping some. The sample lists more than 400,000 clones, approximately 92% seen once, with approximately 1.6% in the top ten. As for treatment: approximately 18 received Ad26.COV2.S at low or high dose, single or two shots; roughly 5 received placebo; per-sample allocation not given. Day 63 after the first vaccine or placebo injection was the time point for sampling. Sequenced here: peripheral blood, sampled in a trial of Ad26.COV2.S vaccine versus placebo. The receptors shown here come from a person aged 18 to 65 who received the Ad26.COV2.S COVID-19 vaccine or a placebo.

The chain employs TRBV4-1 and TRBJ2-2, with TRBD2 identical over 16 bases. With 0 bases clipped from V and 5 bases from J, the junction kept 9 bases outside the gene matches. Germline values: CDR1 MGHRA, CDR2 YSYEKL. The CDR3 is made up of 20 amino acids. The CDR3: CASSQDLGTSGGAETGELFF. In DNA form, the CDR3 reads TGCGCCAGCAGCCAAGATCTAGGGACTAGCGGGGGGGCTGAGACCGGGGAGCTGTTTTTT.

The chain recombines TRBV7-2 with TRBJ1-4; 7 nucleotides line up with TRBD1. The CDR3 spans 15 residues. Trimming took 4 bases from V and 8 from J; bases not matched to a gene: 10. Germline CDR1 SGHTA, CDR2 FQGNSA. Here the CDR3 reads CASSYQQGSWEKLFF. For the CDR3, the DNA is TGTGCCAGCAGCTACCAACAGGGGTCTTGGGAAAAACTGTTTTTT.

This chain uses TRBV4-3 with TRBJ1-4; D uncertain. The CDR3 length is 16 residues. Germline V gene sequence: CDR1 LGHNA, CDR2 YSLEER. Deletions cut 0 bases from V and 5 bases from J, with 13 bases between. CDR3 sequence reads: CASSQEGTGQNEKLFF. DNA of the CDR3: TGCGCCAGCAGCCAAGAGGGAACTGGTCAGAATGAAAAACTGTTTTTT.